These 24 T cell receptor beta chains were all obtained from the same sample, sequenced in a study of cytotoxic CD8 clonotypes in ibrutinib-treated CLL. TCRdb's copy holds only in-frame clones and misses some; the assay was immunoSEQ multiplex PCR. In the table there are 110,000 to 150,000 clones, 70% to 80% of which are singletons. This specimen was PBMCs, taken after 24 months of ibrutinib treatment. Receptor source: a human donor with chronic lymphocytic leukemia.

Only one count was recorded for this clone. The chain uses TRBV19 and TRBJ2-5, with D uncertain. The CDR3 sequence is 12 residues long. Germline CDR1 LNHDA, CDR2 SQIVND (reference sequence). Trimming took off 6 bases at V and 5 bases at J, with 10 bases between the two ends. In DNA form, the CDR3 reads TGTGCCAGTAGCCACGTGGGGGAGACCCAGTACTTC. It translates to CASSHVGETQYF. The whole variable domain, filled in from reference TRBV19 and TRBJ2-5, reads DGGITQSPKYLFRKEGQNVTLSCEQNLNHDAMYWYRQDPGQGLRLIYYSQIVNDFQKGDIAEGYSVSREKKESFPLTVTSAQKNPTAFYLCASSHVGETQYFGPGTRLLVL.

The chain links TRBV10-3 to TRBJ2-3, with TRBD2 matching over 10 bases. This CDR3 region has 15 residues. From germline, CDR1 is ENHRY and CDR2 SYGVKD. Germline trimming cut 10 bases from V and 1 base from J; bases unmatched to any gene: 8. The CDR3 sequence is CASHPSGRGTDTQYF. The CDR3, as DNA: TGTGCCAGCCACCCTAGCGGGAGAGGCACAGATACGCAGTATTTT.

The gene calls are TRBV19 and TRBJ2-3; 8 bases map to TRBD2. After removal of 1 base from V and 5 bases from J, the junction contained 8 bases not matched to a gene. Germline assignment: CDR1 LNHDA and CDR2 SQIVND (reference sequence). The CDR3 is 16 amino acids. CDR3 in amino acids: CASSIVAGGAGDTQYF. The CDR3, as DNA: TGTGCCAGTAGTATAGTGGCGGGAGGAGCAGGAGATACGCAGTATTTT.

Of note for this clone: One end of the junction does not line up with germline, which may come from a read error. The same CDR3 is also encoded by other DNA sequences in this sample. The genes are TRBV7-3 and TRBJ2-7, with 8 positions matching TRBD1. The CDR3 has 13 residues. In germline, CDR1 is SGHTA, CDR2 FQGTGA. CDR3 sequence (DNA): TGCGCCAGCAGCTTCGACAGGGGTCGCGAGCAGTACTTC. It encodes CASSFDRGREQYF.

The chain combines TRBV18 with TRBJ2-5; maybe TRBD1 (5 bases). The V gene's germline CDR1 is KGHSH and CDR2 LQKENI. Trimming shortened V by 6 bases and J by 1 base, and 9 bases separated the two germline ends. The CDR3 runs 13 residues. CDR3 nucleotides: TGTGCCAGCTCTGCCAGGGCCCAAGAGACCCAGTACTTC. As protein: CASSARAQETQYF. Full variable domain (rest looked up from reference TRBV18 and TRBJ2-5): NAGVMQNPRHLVRRRGQEARLRCSPMKGHSHVYWYRQLPEEGLKFMVYLQKENIIDESGMPKERFSAEFPKEGPSILRIQQVVRGDSAAYFCASSARAQETQYFGPGTRLLVL.

The chain links TRBV7-3 to TRBJ2-2; D is possibly TRBD1 or TRBD2 (5 bases each). The CDR3 sequence is 14 residues long. Germline CDR1 reads SGHTA; CDR2 reads FQGTGA. V was trimmed by 5 bases and J by 8 bases, leaving 15 bases between them. CDR3: CASSPGGTTGELFF. The CDR3 DNA reads TGTGCCAGCAGCCCTGGGGGTACCACGGGGGAGCTGTTTTTT. The full variable domain, completed using reference TRBV7-3 and TRBJ2-2, is GAGVSQTPSNKVTEKGKYVELRCDPISGHTALYWYRQSLGQGPEFLIYFQGTGAADDSGLPNDRFFAVRPEGSVSTLKIQRTERGDSAVYLCASSPGGTTGELFFGEGSRLTVL.

This rearrangement joins TRBV11-1 to TRBJ2-1; D tentatively fits TRBD1 or TRBD2 (6 bases each). Germline CDR1 SGHAT, CDR2 FQDESV (reference sequence). Trimming took 5 bases from V and 2 from J, leaving 7 bases between them. The CDR3 is made up of 13 amino acids. In DNA form, the CDR3 reads TGTGCCAGCAGCAGGGGGGCCTACAATGAGCAGTTCTTC. Its protein is CASSRGAYNEQFF.

The genes are TRBV28 and TRBJ2-5; D ambiguous. The germline V gene encodes CDR1 MDHEN and CDR2 SYDVKM. The V end lost 8 bases, the J end lost 2 bases, and 6 bases lay between the germline ends. The CDR3 consists of 11 residues. The DNA of the CDR3 is TGTGCCAGCCGAACTCAAGAGACCCAGTACTTC. As protein: CASRTQETQYF.

The chain links TRBV2 to TRBJ1-5, with D unresolved. The V gene's germline CDR1 is SNHLY and CDR2 FYNNEI. This CDR3 has 14 amino acids. With 3 bases removed from V and 6 bases from J, the gap between germline ends came to 12 bases. This CDR3 is CASSDSLPAQPQHF. CDR3 DNA sequence: TGTGCCAGCAGTGACAGTTTGCCGGCTCAGCCCCAGCATTTT.

The chain carries TRBV4-2 and TRBJ2-7; perhaps TRBD2 as D (6 bases). Germline CDR1 reads LGHNA; CDR2 reads YNFKEQ. The CDR3 loop spans 17 amino acids. Trimming took off 0 bases at V and 6 bases at J, with 21 bases between the two ends. CDR3 sequence (DNA): TGTGCCAGCAGCCAAGATCCCCAACTAGCATCGGAGGGCGAGCAGTACTTC. Translated, it gives CASSQDPQLASEGEQYF.

The table lists this clone with a count of one. The rearrangement links TRBV5-1 to TRBJ1-2; tentatively, D is TRBD1 (6 bases). Germline V gene lookup returns CDR1 SGHRS and CDR2 YFSETQ. The length of the CDR3 is 15 residues. Trimming cost V 0 bases and J 4 bases, with 13 bases left between them. CDR3 in amino acids: CASSLATGWSYGYTF. Written as DNA, the CDR3 is TGCGCCAGCAGCTTGGCCACAGGGTGGTCCTATGGCTACACCTTC. The full variable domain, in which reference TRBV5-1 and TRBJ1-2 provide the parts outside the CDR3, is KAGVTQTPRYLIKTRGQQVTLSCSPISGHRSVSWYQQTPGQGLQFLFEYFSETQRNKGNFPGRFSGRQFSNSRSEMNVSTLELGDSALYLCASSLATGWSYGYTFGSGTRLTVV.

The rearrangement joins TRBV19 to TRBJ2-2; 11 bases are a match to TRBD2. The CDR3 is made up of 15 amino acids. The germline V gene has CDR1 LNHDA and CDR2 SQIVND (reference sequence). V dropped 7 bases and J dropped 8; count of bases not matched to a gene: 9. The CDR3 loop is CASNPTSGIGGELFF. In DNA, the CDR3 is TGTGCCAGTAACCCGACTAGCGGGATCGGTGGGGAGCTGTTTTTT.

The CDR3 DNA reads TGTGCCAGCACCCCGGGACAGTGGGACACTGAAGCTTTCTTT. It encodes CASTPGQWDTEAFF. The genes are TRBV6-5 and TRBJ1-1; the match to TRBD1 covers 7 bases. CDR1 and CDR2 (germline): MNHEY, SVGAGI. This CDR3 is 14 amino acids long. J lost 3 bases, V lost 7 bases, and 8 bases had no gene match.

The chain links TRBV7-2 to TRBJ1-5, with 7 nucleotides matching TRBD1. There are 16 residues in the CDR3. Germline V gives CDR1 SGHTA, CDR2 FQGNSA. Trimming at V came to 3 bases and at J to 4 bases, leaving 9 bases not matched to a gene. CDR3 in amino acids: CASSLWSGTANQPQHF. DNA for the CDR3: TGTGCCAGCAGCTTGTGGAGCGGGACAGCAAATCAGCCCCAGCATTTT.

J is TRBJ1-2 and V is TRBV28; tentative D call: TRBD1 (6 bases). The CDR3 runs 15 residues. Germline loops: CDR1 MDHEN, CDR2 SYDVKM. Trimming cost V 4 bases and J 1 base, with 13 bases left between them. The CDR3 loop reads CASSSGAEGNYGYTF. Written as DNA, the CDR3 is TGTGCCAGCAGTTCAGGGGCTGAGGGTAACTATGGCTACACCTTC.

The J gene is TRBJ2-1, the V gene TRBV20-1; D call uncertain. The CDR3 runs 10 residues. Per the germline V gene, CDR1 is DFQATT and CDR2 is SNEGSKA (reference sequence). Trimming took off 4 bases at V and 9 bases at J, with 7 bases between the two ends. CDR3 amino acids: CSATLLEQFF. CDR3 coding DNA: TGCAGTGCTACCTTGCTTGAGCAGTTCTTC.

CDR3 loop: CASSLPTSGTYEQYF. The CDR3 DNA reads TGTGCCAGCAGCCTCCCTACTAGCGGAACCTACGAGCAGTACTTC. The rearrangement uses TRBV7-8 and TRBJ2-7; 8 positions agree with TRBD2. The V and J ends lost 5 bases and 2 bases, in that order; junction bases with no gene match: 8. Per the germline V gene, CDR1 is SGHVS and CDR2 is FQNEAQ. The CDR3 length is 15 residues.

The rearrangement uses TRBV30 and TRBJ1-5; the D is unclear. V lost 1 base to trimming and J lost 5 bases, with 12 bases between them. Germline lookup yields CDR1 GTSNPN and CDR2 SVGIG (reference sequence). The CDR3 is 14 residues long. This chain's CDR3 is CAWSGAWLDQPQHF. The CDR3 DNA sequence: TGTGCCTGGAGTGGGGCCTGGTTAGATCAGCCCCAGCATTTT.

The chain combines TRBV28 with TRBJ1-1, with D tentatively TRBD1 (5 bases). Germline V lookup: CDR1 MDHEN, CDR2 SYDVKM. The CDR3 loop spans 16 amino acids. V lost 5 bases and J lost 1, with 17 bases in between. The CDR3 nucleotides read TGTGCCAGCAGTGGATTCCGGGACCGAGAGAACACTGAAGCTTTCTTT. Translation: CASSGFRDRENTEAFF.

The V call is TRBV7-9, the J call TRBJ1-3; D is ambiguous. Looked up from germline, CDR1 is SEHNR and CDR2 is FQNEAQ (reference sequence). The CDR3 extends over 17 amino acids. V was shortened by 2 bases and J by 4 bases, with 18 bases between the two germline ends. The CDR3 DNA reads TGTGCCAGCAGCTTATTGGGCGCCCCGGGGAGAGGAAACACCATATATTTT. Amino acid sequence: CASSLLGAPGRGNTIYF. Full variable domain (rest looked up from reference TRBV7-9 and TRBJ1-3): DTGVSQNPRHKITKRGQNVTFRCDPISEHNRLYWYRQTLGQGPEFLTYFQNEAQLEKSRLLSDRFSAERPKGSFSTLEIQRTEQGDSAMYLCASSLLGAPGRGNTIYFGEGSWLTVV.

V gene TRBV28 combines with J gene TRBJ2-7; possibly TRBD2 for D (7 bases). The CDR3 runs 15 residues. Trimming shortened V by 7 bases and J by 0 bases, and 16 bases separated the two germline ends. Germline assignment: CDR1 MDHEN and CDR2 SYDVKM. The CDR3 DNA is TGTGCCAGCACCACGGGGGGCAGCCCCTCCTACGAGCAGTACTTC. This gives the protein CASTTGGSPSYEQYF.

The chain has TRBV6-6 and TRBJ2-7; 7 bases agree with TRBD1. The CDR3 runs to 15 residues. From germline, CDR1 is MNHNY and CDR2 SVGAGI (reference sequence). The V segment lost 4 bases and the J segment 0 bases; nucleotides outside the gene matches: 6. CDR3 in DNA: TGTGCCAGCAGTTGGGCCAGGGGGAGCTCCTACGAGCAGTACTTC. As protein: CASSWARGSSYEQYF.

The rearrangement joins TRBV2 to TRBJ2-2, with D possibly TRBD1 on 5 matching bases. The germline V and J ends were trimmed by 6 bases and 3 bases, with 11 bases remaining between them. In germline, CDR1 is SNHLY, CDR2 FYNNEI. This CDR3 spans 14 amino acids. CDR3 coding DNA: TGTGCCAGCAGGCAGGGTACGGACACCGGGGAGCTGTTTTTT. Protein: CASRQGTDTGELFF.

The V gene is TRBV4-2, the J gene TRBJ1-1; TRBD1 is a possible D gene (5 bases). V dropped 4 bases and J dropped 3 bases, with 15 bases sitting between them. In germline, CDR1 is LGHNA, CDR2 YNFKEQ. This CDR3 contains 15 residues. CDR3 sequence reads: CASSPVGQGDTEAFF. DNA of the CDR3: TGTGCCAGCAGCCCAGTGGGTCAGGGAGACACTGAAGCTTTCTTT.